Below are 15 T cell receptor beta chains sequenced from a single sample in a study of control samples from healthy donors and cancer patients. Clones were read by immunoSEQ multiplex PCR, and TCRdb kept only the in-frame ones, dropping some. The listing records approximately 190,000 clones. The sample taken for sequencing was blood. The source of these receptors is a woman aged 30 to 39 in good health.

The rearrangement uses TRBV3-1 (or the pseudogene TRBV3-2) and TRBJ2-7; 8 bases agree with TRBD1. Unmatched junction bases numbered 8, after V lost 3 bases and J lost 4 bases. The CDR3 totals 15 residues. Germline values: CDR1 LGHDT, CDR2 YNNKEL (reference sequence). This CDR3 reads CASSHPTGEEYEQYF. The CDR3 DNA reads TGTGCCAGCAGCCACCCGACAGGGGAGGAATACGAGCAGTACTTC.

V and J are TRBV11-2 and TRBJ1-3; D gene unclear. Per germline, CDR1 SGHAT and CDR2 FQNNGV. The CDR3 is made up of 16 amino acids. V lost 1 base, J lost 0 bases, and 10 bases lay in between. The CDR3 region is CASSLGQGFSGNTIYF. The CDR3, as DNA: TGTGCCAGCAGCTTAGGTCAAGGTTTCTCTGGAAACACCATATATTTT.

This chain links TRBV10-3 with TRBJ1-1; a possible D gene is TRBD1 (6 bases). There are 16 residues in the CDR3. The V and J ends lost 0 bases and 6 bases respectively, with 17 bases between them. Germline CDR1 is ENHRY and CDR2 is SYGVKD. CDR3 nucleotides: TGTGCCATCAGTGAGTCTATAGGCAGGGGAGCTGCTGAAGCTTTCTTT. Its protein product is CAISESIGRGAAEAFF.

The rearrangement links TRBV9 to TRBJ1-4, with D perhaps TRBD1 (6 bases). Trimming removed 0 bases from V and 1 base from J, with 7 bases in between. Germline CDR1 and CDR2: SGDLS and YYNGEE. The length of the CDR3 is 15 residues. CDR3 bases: TGTGCCAGCAGCGTAGAGGGGGGAACTAATGAAAAACTGTTTTTT. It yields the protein CASSVEGGTNEKLFF.

The CDR3 sequence: CASRVGQGDEQYF. The CDR3, as DNA: TGTGCCAGCAGGGTGGGACAGGGGGACGAGCAGTACTTC. This rearrangement joins TRBV2 to TRBJ2-7, with TRBD1 matching 11 bases. This CDR3 region has 13 residues. V trimming: 6 bases; J trimming: 5 bases; junction bases outside the gene matches: 3. CDR1 SNHLY and CDR2 FYNNEI come from the germline V gene.

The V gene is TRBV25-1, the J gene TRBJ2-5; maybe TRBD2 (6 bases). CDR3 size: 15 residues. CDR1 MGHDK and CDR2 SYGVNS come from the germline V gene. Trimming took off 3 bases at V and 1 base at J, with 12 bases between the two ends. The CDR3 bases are TGTGCCAGCAGTGAGGGACTCTTCGGCCAAGAGACCCAGTACTTC. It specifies CASSEGLFGQETQYF.

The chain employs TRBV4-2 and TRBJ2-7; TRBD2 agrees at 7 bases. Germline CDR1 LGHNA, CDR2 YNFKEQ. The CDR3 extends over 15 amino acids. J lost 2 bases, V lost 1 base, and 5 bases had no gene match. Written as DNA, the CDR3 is TGTGCCAGCAGCCAAGGTAGCGGGCGGACCTACGAGCAGTACTTC. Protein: CASSQGSGRTYEQYF.

The CDR3 DNA reads as TGTGCCAGTAGTTGGACAGGGAGGCTCTATGGCTACACCTTC. It specifies CASSWTGRLYGYTF. The V and J genes are TRBV19 and TRBJ1-2; 8 bases are a match to TRBD1. The CDR3 covers 14 residues. CDR1 LNHDA and CDR2 SQIVND come from the germline V gene (reference sequence). Trimming at V came to 5 bases and at J to 4 bases, leaving 6 bases not matched to a gene.

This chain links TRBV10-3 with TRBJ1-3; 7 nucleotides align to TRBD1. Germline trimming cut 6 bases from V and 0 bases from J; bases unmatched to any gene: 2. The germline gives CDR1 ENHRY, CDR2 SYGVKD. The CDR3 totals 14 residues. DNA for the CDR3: TGTGCCATCAGGGGGGACAGCTCTGGAAACACCATATATTTT. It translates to CAIRGDSSGNTIYF.

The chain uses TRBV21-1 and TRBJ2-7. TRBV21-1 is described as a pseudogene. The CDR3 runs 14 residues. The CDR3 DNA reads TGTGCCAGCATCTCTCCGGGACGGACCTACGAGCAGTACTTC. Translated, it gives CASISPGRTYEQYF.

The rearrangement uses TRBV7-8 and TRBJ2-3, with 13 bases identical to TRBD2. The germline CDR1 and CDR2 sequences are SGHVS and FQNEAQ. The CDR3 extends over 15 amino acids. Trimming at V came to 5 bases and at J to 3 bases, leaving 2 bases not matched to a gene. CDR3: CASSGTSGDTDTQYF. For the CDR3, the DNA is TGTGCCAGCAGCGGGACTAGCGGGGATACAGATACGCAGTATTTT.

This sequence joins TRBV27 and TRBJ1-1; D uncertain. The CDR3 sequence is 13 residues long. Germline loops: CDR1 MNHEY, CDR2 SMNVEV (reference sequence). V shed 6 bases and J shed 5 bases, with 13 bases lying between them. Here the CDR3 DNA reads TGTGCCAGCAGCCCAGGTTGGCGAACTGAAGCTTTCTTT. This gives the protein CASSPGWRTEAFF.

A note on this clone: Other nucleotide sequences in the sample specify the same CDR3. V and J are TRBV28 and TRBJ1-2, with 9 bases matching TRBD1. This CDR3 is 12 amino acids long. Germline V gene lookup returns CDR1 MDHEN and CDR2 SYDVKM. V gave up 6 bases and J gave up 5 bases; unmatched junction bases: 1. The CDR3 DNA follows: TGTGCCAGCAGGGACAGGGGATATGGCTACACCTTC. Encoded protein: CASRDRGYGYTF.

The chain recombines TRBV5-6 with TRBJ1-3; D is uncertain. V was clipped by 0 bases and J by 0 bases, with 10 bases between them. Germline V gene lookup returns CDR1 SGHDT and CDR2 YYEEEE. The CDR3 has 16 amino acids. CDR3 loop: CASSLVQHPSGNTIYF. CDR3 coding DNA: TGTGCCAGCAGCTTGGTTCAGCACCCCTCTGGAAACACCATATATTTT.

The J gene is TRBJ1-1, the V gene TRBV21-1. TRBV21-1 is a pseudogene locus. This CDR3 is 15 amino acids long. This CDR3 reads CASSDPGERSTEAFF. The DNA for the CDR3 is TGTGCCAGCAGCGATCCGGGAGAGAGGAGCACTGAAGCTTTCTTT.